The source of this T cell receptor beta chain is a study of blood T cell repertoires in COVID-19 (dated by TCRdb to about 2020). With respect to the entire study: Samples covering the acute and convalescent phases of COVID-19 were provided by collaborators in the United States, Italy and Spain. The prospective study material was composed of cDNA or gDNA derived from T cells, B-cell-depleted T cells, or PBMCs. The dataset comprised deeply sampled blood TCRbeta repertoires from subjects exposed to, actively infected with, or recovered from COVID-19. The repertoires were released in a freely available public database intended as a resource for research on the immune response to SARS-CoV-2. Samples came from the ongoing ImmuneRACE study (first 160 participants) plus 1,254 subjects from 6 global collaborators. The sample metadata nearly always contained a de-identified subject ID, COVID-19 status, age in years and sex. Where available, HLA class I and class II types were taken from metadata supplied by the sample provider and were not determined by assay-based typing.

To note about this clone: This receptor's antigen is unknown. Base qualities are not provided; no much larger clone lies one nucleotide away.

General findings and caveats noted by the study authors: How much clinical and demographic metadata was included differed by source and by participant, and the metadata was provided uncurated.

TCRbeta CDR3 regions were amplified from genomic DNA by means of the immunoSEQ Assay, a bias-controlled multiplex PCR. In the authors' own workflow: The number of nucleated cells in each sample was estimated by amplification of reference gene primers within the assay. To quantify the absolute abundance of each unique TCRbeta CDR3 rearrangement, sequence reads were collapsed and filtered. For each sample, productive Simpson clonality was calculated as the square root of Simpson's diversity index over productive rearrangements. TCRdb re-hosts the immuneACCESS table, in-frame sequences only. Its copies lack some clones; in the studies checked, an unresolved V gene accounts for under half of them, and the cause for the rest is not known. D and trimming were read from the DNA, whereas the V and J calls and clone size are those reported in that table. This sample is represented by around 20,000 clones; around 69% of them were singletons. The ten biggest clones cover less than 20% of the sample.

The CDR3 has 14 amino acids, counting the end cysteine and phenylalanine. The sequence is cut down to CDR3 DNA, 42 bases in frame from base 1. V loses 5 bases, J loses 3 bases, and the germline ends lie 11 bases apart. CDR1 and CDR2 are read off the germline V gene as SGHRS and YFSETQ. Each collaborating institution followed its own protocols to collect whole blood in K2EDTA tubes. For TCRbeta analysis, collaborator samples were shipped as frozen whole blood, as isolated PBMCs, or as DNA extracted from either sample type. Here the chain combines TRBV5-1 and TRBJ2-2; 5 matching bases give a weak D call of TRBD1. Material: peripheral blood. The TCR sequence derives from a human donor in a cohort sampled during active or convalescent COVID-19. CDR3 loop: CASRGVRDTGELFF. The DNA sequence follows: TGCGCCAGCAGAGGGGTCAGGGACACCGGGGAGCTGTTTTTT. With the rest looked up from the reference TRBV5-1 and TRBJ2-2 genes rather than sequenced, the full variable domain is KAGVTQTPRYLIKTRGQQVTLSCSPISGHRSVSWYQQTPGQGLQFLFEYFSETQRNKGNFPGRFSGRQFSNSRSEMNVSTLELGDSALYLCASRGVRDTGELFFGEGSRLTVL.